What follows are 32 T cell receptor beta chains derived from one specimen sequenced in a study of early T cells in non-severe SARS-CoV-2 infection (dated by TCRdb to the early 2020s). Library preparation employed 5' RACE. The sequencing machine was a NextSeq 500. The public reads were quality trimmed at Q25 with fastp and then assembled into clones with MiXCR by TCRdb, keeping productive beta chains. Here each entry gathers all rows of one CDR3 protein and keeps the most common genes and DNA. The sample table lists about 49,000 distinct CDR3 sequences, 12% of them with a count of one. Of the sample, 8.5% to 10% falls within the top ten clones. Sequences were obtained from whole blood. The receptors come from an adult who was a healthcare worker with PCR-confirmed SARS-CoV-2 infection or an uninfected control (not recorded which).

This clonotype has a handful of counts. This chain links TRBV24-1 with TRBJ2-3; D is perhaps TRBD2 (5 bases). The germline CDR1 and CDR2 sequences are KGHDR and SFDVKD. Trimming removed 5 bases from V and 2 bases from J, with 13 bases in between. This CDR3 is built from 15 residues. The CDR3 DNA follows: TGTGCCACCAGTGGGGAACTAGGGTTCACAGATACGCAGTATTTT. Amino acids: CATSGELGFTDTQYF.

This clonotype appeared many times. The chain couples TRBV10-2 to TRBJ1-2; unclear D gene. Trimming took off 7 bases at V and 6 bases at J, with 9 bases between the two ends. The CDR3 spans 11 residues. The germline gives CDR1 WSHSY, CDR2 SAAADI. In nucleotides, the CDR3 is TGCGCCAGCATGGAAAAGAATGGCTACACCTTC. It is translated as CASMEKNGYTF.

CDR3 DNA: TGTGCCAGCAGCCAAGTCGGGGGGGCCCACAATGAGCAGTTCTTC. Translating gives CASSQVGGAHNEQFF. J is TRBJ2-1 and V is TRBV3-1, with 8 bases fitting TRBD2. V trimming: 1 base; J trimming: 5 bases; junction bases outside the gene matches: 4. Germline loops: CDR1 LGHDT, CDR2 YNNKEL (reference sequence). The CDR3 extends over 15 amino acids.

This clonotype was seen at least ten times. V is TRBV10-3 and J is TRBJ2-7; 8 bases are a match to TRBD2. The CDR3 consists of 14 residues. V gave up 10 bases and J gave up 7 bases; unmatched junction bases: 15. The germline CDR1 and CDR2 sequences are ENHRY and SYGVKD. CDR3 in amino acids: CANSAGGESKEQYF. CDR3 nucleotides: TGTGCCAATTCGGCGGGAGGCGAGTCAAAAGAGCAGTACTTC.

This clonotype was seen at least ten times. V and J are TRBV6-5 and TRBJ1-2; D is unclear. Germline V lookup: CDR1 MNHEY, CDR2 SVGAGI. V was pared by 2 bases and J by 3 bases, with 13 bases between. The CDR3 contains 15 residues. CDR3 coding DNA: TGTGCCAGCAGTTACAGGGATGGCCGCCACTATGGCTACACCTTC. Encoded protein: CASSYRDGRHYGYTF.

At least ten counts were recorded for this clonotype. The J gene is TRBJ2-3, the V gene TRBV19, with D possibly TRBD2 on 5 matching bases. Looked up from germline, CDR1 is LNHDA and CDR2 is SQIVND (reference sequence). The CDR3 spans 13 residues. The V end was cut by 4 bases, the J end by 2 bases, with 7 bases between. CDR3 nucleotides: TGTGCCAGTAGTAACGGGGTCACAGATACGCAGTATTTT. It specifies CASSNGVTDTQYF.

This clonotype was counted ten times or more. The CDR3 nucleotides are TGTGCCAGCAGCTTAGCCTTTCGACAAGAGACCCAGTACTTC. Translating it yields CASSLAFRQETQYF. This chain connects TRBV7-2 to TRBJ2-5; D remains unclear. The CDR3 extends over 14 amino acids. V dropped 0 bases and J dropped 2 bases, with 7 bases sitting between them. Germline CDR1 reads SGHTA; CDR2 reads FQGNSA.

Ten or more counts support this clonotype. The chain employs TRBV6-6 and TRBJ1-1, with 11 bases identical to TRBD1. CDR1 MNHNY and CDR2 SVGAGI come from the germline V gene (reference sequence). The V gene end was trimmed by 4 bases and the J gene end by 2 bases; junction bases not matched to a gene: 6. The CDR3 runs 16 residues. The chain's CDR3 is CASSSGQGAFNTEAFF. CDR3 bases: TGTGCCAGCAGTTCCGGACAGGGGGCGTTTAACACTGAAGCTTTCTTT.

This clonotype was picked up a small number of times. Possible read error: a much larger clone is one base away. V gene TRBV3-1 combines with J gene TRBJ1-6; D is unresolved. The germline V gene encodes CDR1 LGHDT and CDR2 YNNKEL (reference sequence). This CDR3 spans 14 amino acids. The CDR3 DNA sequence: TGTGCCAGCAAGTTCGAAGGATATAATTCACTCCTCCACTTT. Translating gives CASKFEGYNSLLHF.

This clonotype occurred many times. The chain couples TRBV19 to TRBJ2-3, with D possibly TRBD1 on 5 matching bases. The V gene lost 5 bases and the J gene lost 0 bases, with 12 bases spanning the gap. CDR1 is LNHDA, CDR2 SQIVND, per germline (reference sequence). The CDR3 is 15 residues long. The CDR3, as DNA: TGTGCCAGTAGTTTACAGGCTGTGAGCACAGATACGCAGTATTTT. Its translation: CASSLQAVSTDTQYF.

In this sample, this clonotype turned up many times. V usage is TRBV12-3 or TRBV12-4 and J usage is TRBJ1-1; tentative D call: TRBD1 (5 bases). Trimming stripped 6 bases from V and 3 bases from J, with 8 bases between. This CDR3 spans 12 amino acids. Here the CDR3 reads CASRDMDTEAFF. CDR3 sequence (DNA): TGTGCCAGCAGGGACATGGACACTGAAGCTTTCTTT.

This clonotype has at least ten counts. V and J are TRBV7-6 and TRBJ2-7, with 9 nucleotides matching TRBD1. The CDR3 has 14 residues. J was trimmed by 4 bases and V by 3 bases; bases with no gene match: 4. Looked up from germline, CDR1 is SGHVS and CDR2 is FNYEAQ. CDR3 nucleotide sequence: TGTGCCAGCAGCTTTAGGGACAGGGAGTACGAGCAGTACTTC. Translating gives CASSFRDREYEQYF. The whole variable domain, filled in from reference TRBV7-6 and TRBJ2-7, reads GAGVSQSPRYKVTKRGQDVALRCDPISGHVSLYWYRQALGQGPEFLTYFNYEAQQDKSGLPNDRFSAERPEGSISTLTIQRTEQRDSAMYRCASSFRDREYEQYFGPGTRLTVT.

Only a few counts were recorded for this clonotype. At one boundary the junction diverges from the germline segment, which might be a read error. The chain couples TRBV6-5 to TRBJ2-7; tentatively, D is TRBD2 (5 bases). Germline lookup yields CDR1 MNHEY and CDR2 SVGAGI. This CDR3 has 13 amino acids. The CDR3 loop is CASNYSGTYEQYF. The CDR3 DNA is TGTGCCAGCAATTACTCCGGGACCTACGAGCAGTACTTC.

The sample holds one count of this clonotype. The rearrangement links TRBV12-3 or TRBV12-4 to TRBJ2-2; D ambiguous. Trimming removed 3 bases at V and 4 bases at J, with 9 bases between. This CDR3 spans 14 amino acids. CDR3 nucleotides: TGTGCCAGCAGTTTCCTAGTGGTCACCGGGGAGCTGTTTTTT. Its translation is CASSFLVVTGELFF.

This clonotype was detected only a few times. The rearrangement joins TRBV7-6 to TRBJ1-4; TRBD1 matches 11 bases. Germline-derived CDR1 and CDR2 are SGHVS and FNYEAQ. The CDR3 spans 14 residues. Germline trimming cut 5 bases from V and 7 bases from J; bases unmatched to any gene: 3. The CDR3, as DNA: TGTGCCAGCAGCCCGGGACAGGGGGTTGAAAAACTGTTTTTT. Its protein product is CASSPGQGVEKLFF.

In its sample, this clonotype was seen many times. The V gene is TRBV14, the J gene TRBJ1-6; no definite D call. The germline CDR1 and CDR2 sequences are SGHDN and FVKESK. V was shortened by 0 bases and J by 6 bases, with 6 bases between the two germline ends. CDR3 length: 14 amino acids. CDR3: CASSQDSLNSPLHF. As DNA, the CDR3 is TGTGCCAGCAGCCAAGACAGTCTTAATTCACCCCTCCACTTT.

This clonotype was recorded a few times. This sequence joins TRBV12-3 or TRBV12-4 and TRBJ2-2; tentatively, D is TRBD1 or TRBD2 (6 bases each). This CDR3 is 16 amino acids long. With 5 bases removed from V and 4 bases from J, the gap between germline ends came to 17 bases. DNA of the CDR3: TGTGCCAGCAGTATTGAGTCAGGAGGGGGCACCGGGGAGCTGTTTTTT. It is translated as CASSIESGGGTGELFF.

The gene calls are TRBV6-2 or TRBV6-3 and TRBJ1-5; D is possibly TRBD1 (5 bases). CDR1 and CDR2 from the germline V gene are MNHEY and SVGEGT. Trimming removed 6 bases at V and 5 bases at J, with 11 bases between. The CDR3 consists of 13 residues. The DNA for the CDR3 is TGTGCCAGCAGGCCTTCGGGGGATCAGCCCCAGCATTTT. This translates into CASRPSGDQPQHF.

This clonotype was seen repeatedly, ten times or more. The chain couples TRBV7-2 to TRBJ2-1; no clear D. Germline V gene data show CDR1 as SGHTA and CDR2 as FQGNSA. V lost 5 bases and J 8 bases, leaving 10 bases between the germline ends. The CDR3 is made up of 12 amino acids. The CDR3 nucleotides are TGTGCCAGCAGCACCGCAGGAGATGAGCAGTTCTTC. Protein sequence: CASSTAGDEQFF. The whole variable domain, remainder taken from reference TRBV7-2 and TRBJ2-1, is GAGVSQSPSNKVTEKGKDVELRCDPISGHTALYWYRQSLGQGLEFLIYFQGNSAPDKSGLPSDRFSAERTGGSVSTLTIQRTQQEDSAVYLCASSTAGDEQFFGPGTRLTVL.

The chain employs TRBV28 and TRBJ2-6; D remains ambiguous. Germline CDR1 is MDHEN and CDR2 is SYDVKM. Trimming shortened V by 6 bases and J by 1 base, and 7 bases separated the two germline ends. The CDR3 contains 14 residues. CDR3 loop: CASSPSSGANVLTF. The DNA of the CDR3 is TGTGCCAGCAGCCCGAGTTCTGGGGCCAACGTCCTGACTTTC.

The chain recombines TRBV5-1 with TRBJ1-2, with a weak D call TRBD1 (5 bases). Trimming stripped 2 bases from V and 5 bases from J, with 10 bases between. The CDR3 is made up of 13 amino acids. Germline loops: CDR1 SGHRS, CDR2 YFSETQ. CDR3 in DNA: TGCGCCAGCAGCTTCGGGTCAGGGTATGGCTACACCTTC. Its protein is CASSFGSGYGYTF.

In its sample, this clonotype was seen many times. J is TRBJ1-2 and V is TRBV6-5, with a tentative D call TRBD1 (5 bases). Trimming left V 5 bases short and J 4 bases short, with 8 bases between. The CDR3 covers 12 residues. Per the germline V gene, CDR1 is MNHEY and CDR2 is SVGAGI. The DNA for the CDR3 is TGTGCCAGCAGTCGGGGGGGCTATGGCTACACCTTC. This sequence encodes CASSRGGYGYTF.

Many counts were recorded for this clonotype. The rearrangement joins TRBV30 to TRBJ1-1; unclear D gene. The CDR3 is 15 residues long. CDR1 GTSNPN and CDR2 SVGIG come from the germline V gene (reference sequence). V lost 1 base and J lost 2, with 14 bases in between. The CDR3 bases are TGTGCCTGGAGTGACCGAGGCCTTCGAAACACTGAAGCTTTCTTT. It yields the protein CAWSDRGLRNTEAFF.

At least ten counts were recorded for this clonotype. The chain recombines TRBV25-1 with TRBJ2-7; weak D call: TRBD1 (5 bases). The CDR3 extends over 14 amino acids. CDR1 is MGHDK and CDR2 is SYGVNS in the germline V gene. V lost 2 bases to trimming and J lost 7 bases, with 15 bases between them. The CDR3 coding sequence is TGTGCCAGCAGTGAAAGGGGCCAATCTGGAGAGCAGTACTTC. It specifies CASSERGQSGEQYF.

This clonotype has only a few counts. The V and J genes are TRBV29-1 and TRBJ1-2; 10 bases agree with TRBD1. The V segment lost 1 base and the J segment 3 bases; nucleotides outside the gene matches: 2. Per germline, CDR1 SQVTM and CDR2 ANQGSEA. The CDR3 runs 14 residues. The CDR3 loop is CSVEVGQGYYGYTF. Written as DNA, the CDR3 is TGCAGCGTTGAAGTGGGACAGGGGTACTATGGCTACACCTTC.

The V and J genes are TRBV13 and TRBJ2-7; a possible D gene is TRBD1 (5 bases). The germline gives CDR1 PRHDT, CDR2 FYEKMQ (reference sequence). The length of the CDR3 is 14 residues. Between the trimmed V and J ends, which lost 4 bases and 1 base, there was a span of 11 bases. The CDR3 bases are TGTGCCAGCAGCTCGATAGACAGTTCCTACGAGCAGTACTTC. The encoded protein is CASSSIDSSYEQYF. The entire variable domain, with the rest obtained from reference TRBV13 and TRBJ2-7, is as follows: AAGVIQSPRHLIKEKRETATLKCYPIPRHDTVYWYQQGPGQDPQFLISFYEKMQSDKGSIPDRFSAQQFSDYHSELNMSSLELGDSALYFCASSSIDSSYEQYFGPGTRLTVT.

This clonotype was seen a few times. The chain combines TRBV30 with TRBJ2-1; tentative D call: TRBD2 (7 bases). This CDR3 region has 14 residues. CDR1 is GTSNPN and CDR2 is SVGIG in the germline V gene (reference sequence). Trimming shortened V by 3 bases and J by 7 bases, and 16 bases separated the two germline ends. The chain's CDR3 is CAWRGGLGPNEQFF. For the CDR3, the DNA is TGTGCCTGGAGGGGGGGGCTGGGGCCAAATGAGCAGTTCTTC.

The sample holds a few counts of this clonotype. The chain couples TRBV3-1 to TRBJ2-7; no reliable D call. Trimming cost V 2 bases and J 5 bases, with 4 bases left between them. CDR3 length: 11 residues. Germline V gene sequence: CDR1 LGHDT, CDR2 YNNKEL (reference sequence). The CDR3 bases are TGTGCCAGCAGCCAATGGGACGAGCAGTACTTC. Amino acids: CASSQWDEQYF.

This clonotype was counted ten times or more. The rearrangement uses TRBV9 and TRBJ1-3, with unresolved D. Germline V gives CDR1 SGDLS, CDR2 YYNGEE. CDR3 size: 11 residues. Trimming pared 6 bases from V and 4 bases from J, leaving 5 bases between. The CDR3, as DNA: TGTGCCAGCACCTCCGGAAACACCATATATTTT. Protein: CASTSGNTIYF.

CDR3 sequence (DNA): TGCAGTGCTAGACGGACTCACGGGGGAGATACGCAGTATTTT. This sequence encodes CSARRTHGGDTQYF. The J gene is TRBJ2-3, the V gene TRBV20-1; D is possibly TRBD2 (6 bases). The germline V gene has CDR1 DFQATT and CDR2 SNEGSKA (reference sequence). The ends were cut back, 2 bases at V and 5 bases at J, with 14 bases in the middle. There are 14 residues in the CDR3.

This clonotype showed up just a few times. The chain joins TRBV19 to TRBJ2-1; 7 bases fit TRBD2. V lost 3 bases, J lost 9 bases, and 11 bases stayed unmatched. The CDR3 is 15 amino acids. Germline V gene lookup returns CDR1 LNHDA and CDR2 SQIVND (reference sequence). The CDR3 is CASSISRGGPGEQFF. CDR3 DNA sequence: TGTGCCAGTAGTATCTCTCGGGGAGGGCCCGGTGAGCAGTTCTTC.

This clonotype was observed many times. The chain uses TRBV5-6 and TRBJ1-5, with D unclear. Germline V gene data show CDR1 as SGHDT and CDR2 as YYEEEE. The V and J ends lost 5 bases and 0 bases respectively, with 12 bases between them. The CDR3 is made up of 15 amino acids. The CDR3 DNA follows: TGTGCCAGCAGTCCTGACGTAAATAGCAATCAGCCCCAGCATTTT. Translated, it gives CASSPDVNSNQPQHF. Full variable domain (outside the CDR3, taken from reference TRBV5-6 and TRBJ1-5): DAGVTQSPTHLIKTRGQQVTLRCSPKSGHDTVSWYQQALGQGPQFIFQYYEEEERQRGNFPDRFSGHQFPNYSSELNVNALLLGDSALYLCASSPDVNSNQPQHFGDGTRLSIL.